The sequence of this TCR beta chain was determined in a study of cytomegalovirus exposure and HLA in healthy donors. Study context: The roughly 130 validation repertoires used the same platform as the roughly 700 first-cohort repertoires (as reported by a later analysis).

The data were produced by immunoSEQ multiplex PCR, yet TCRdb's version contains in-frame clones alone and is incomplete. Counted here are 150,000 to 200,000 clones, about 85% occurring once; the ten biggest clones make up 15% to 20%. Germline lookup yields CDR1 SGHTA and CDR2 FQGTGA. This CDR3 spans 14 amino acids. The germline V and J ends were trimmed by 5 bases and 1 base, with 8 bases remaining between them. The chain joins TRBV7-3 to TRBJ2-2, with D unclear. The receptor comes from a man between 18 and 35 years old in good health and CMV-seropositive. What was sequenced was PBMCs. The CDR3 loop is CASSPPGNTGELFF. Here the CDR3 DNA reads TGTGCCAGCAGCCCCCCGGGGAACACCGGGGAGCTGTTTTTT.